A selection of T cell receptor beta chains follows, all from one sample in a study of prognosis after radiotherapy for stage I lung cancer. From the multiplex PCR reads, TCRdb called clonotypes with MiXCR, one entry per CDR3 protein. The table has 31,000 or so distinct CDR3 sequences, 40% to 60% seen once. The sequencing used PBMCs, collected before or after stereotactic body radiation therapy (not recorded which). The receptors here all came from a donor of 50 years or more with non-small cell lung cancer. The CDR3 runs from the conserved cysteine through the conserved F or W. D genes are given only for firm matches. Where a row states a size, it is once, few, many or the class of an expanded clone; other rows omit it.

v_call: TRBV5-1; j_call: TRBJ1-1; d_call: TRBD1; clone_size: many; cdr3_aa: CASSLGTGNTEAFF; cdr3_nt: TGCGCCAGCAGCTTGGGGACAGGGAACACTGAAGCTTTCTTT
v_call: TRBV5-6; j_call: TRBJ1-5; d_call: .; clone_size: many; cdr3_aa: CASSLGQISNQPQHF; cdr3_nt: TGTGCCAGCAGCTTGGGCCAGATTAGCAATCAGCCCCAGCATTTT
v_call: TRBV20-1; j_call: TRBJ2-7; d_call: .; clone_size: many; cdr3_aa: CSASSVLGNEQYF; cdr3_nt: TGCAGTGCTAGCAGCGTCCTGGGGAACGAGCAGTACTTC
v_call: TRBV7-9; j_call: TRBJ2-7; d_call: .; clone_size: many; cdr3_aa: CASSHREIPYEQYF; cdr3_nt: TGTGCCAGCAGCCACAGAGAAATCCCCTACGAGCAGTACTTC
v_call: TRBV7-8; j_call: TRBJ2-7; d_call: .; clone_size: .; cdr3_aa: CASRRLQGQQYF; cdr3_nt: TGTGCCAGCAGACGTCTCCAGGGGCAGCAGTACTTC
v_call: TRBV6-1; j_call: TRBJ1-2; d_call: .; clone_size: .; cdr3_aa: CASTSCYYGYTF; cdr3_nt: TGTGCCAGCACCTCCTGCTACTATGGCTACACCTTC
v_call: TRBV11-2; j_call: TRBJ2-1; d_call: TRBD2; clone_size: .; cdr3_aa: CASSGGLAGNNEQFF; cdr3_nt: TGTGCCAGCAGCGGGGGACTAGCGGGGAACAATGAGCAGTTCTTC
v_call: TRBV5-6; j_call: TRBJ2-3; d_call: .; clone_size: many; cdr3_aa: CASSLRTDGRTDTQYF; cdr3_nt: TGTGCCAGCAGCTTGAGGACTGACGGACGCACAGATACGCAGTATTTT
v_call: TRBV4-1; j_call: TRBJ1-2; d_call: .; clone_size: .; cdr3_aa: CASSQVGAGAARGYTF; cdr3_nt: TGCGCCAGCAGCCAAGTGGGGGCCGGGGCGGCCCGCGGCTACACCTTC
v_call: TRBV30; j_call: TRBJ2-7; d_call: .; clone_size: .; cdr3_aa: CAWIAVYEQYF; cdr3_nt: TGTGCCTGGATCGCCGTCTACGAGCAGTACTTC
v_call: TRBV7-3; j_call: TRBJ2-2; d_call: .; clone_size: many; cdr3_aa: CASSLMYGVELFF; cdr3_nt: TGTGCCAGCAGCTTAATGTACGGGGTGGAGCTGTTTTTT
v_call: TRBV2; j_call: TRBJ2-7; d_call: .; clone_size: medium-sized; cdr3_aa: CASTGPGEVGEQYF; cdr3_nt: TGTGCCAGCACGGGGCCGGGAGAGGTTGGCGAGCAGTACTTC
v_call: TRBV28; j_call: TRBJ2-6; d_call: .; clone_size: .; cdr3_aa: CARSPLGDGANVMTF; cdr3_nt: TGTGCCAGAAGCCCCCTGGGTGACGGGGCCAACGTCATGACTTTC
v_call: TRBV6-7; j_call: TRBJ1-5; d_call: .; clone_size: many; cdr3_aa: CASSHTGSNQPQHF; cdr3_nt: TGTGCCAGCAGTCACACAGGGAGCAATCAGCCCCAGCATTTT
v_call: TRBV6-2/TRBV6-3; j_call: TRBJ2-7; d_call: .; clone_size: .; cdr3_aa: CASSPPAGGWYEQYF; cdr3_nt: TGTGCCAGCAGCCCCCCCGCAGGGGGGTGGTACGAGCAGTACTTC
v_call: TRBV5-8; j_call: TRBJ2-3; d_call: .; clone_size: many; cdr3_aa: CASSFSLLGMGYTDTQYF; cdr3_nt: TGTGCCAGCAGCTTCAGCCTTCTCGGGATGGGATACACAGATACGCAGTATTTT
v_call: TRBV27; j_call: TRBJ2-2; d_call: .; clone_size: .; cdr3_aa: CASMTRSGRTGELSF; cdr3_nt: TGTGCCAGTATGACCCGGTCGGGACGGACCGGGGAGCTGTCTTTT
v_call: TRBV20-1; j_call: TRBJ1-5; d_call: .; clone_size: many; cdr3_aa: CSAQGFNQPQHF; cdr3_nt: TGCAGTGCCCAGGGGTTTAATCAGCCCCAGCATTTT
v_call: TRBV5-1; j_call: TRBJ1-3; d_call: .; clone_size: .; cdr3_aa: CASSLSRGNTIYF; cdr3_nt: TGCGCCAGCAGCTTGAGCAGGGGTAACACCATATATTTT
v_call: TRBV20-1; j_call: TRBJ1-6; d_call: .; clone_size: .; cdr3_aa: CSATTSGVNSPLHF; cdr3_nt: TGCAGTGCTACTACCTCGGGGGTGAATTCACCCCTCCACTTT
v_call: TRBV2; j_call: TRBJ1-6; d_call: TRBD1; clone_size: many; cdr3_aa: CASGQGTYNSPLHF; cdr3_nt: TGTGCCAGCGGACAGGGGACCTATAATTCACCCCTCCACTTT
v_call: TRBV20-1; j_call: TRBJ1-3; d_call: .; clone_size: .; cdr3_aa: CSANLGGTGNTIYF; cdr3_nt: TGCAGTGCCAACCTTGGCGGGACTGGAAACACCATATATTTT
v_call: TRBV7-2; j_call: TRBJ2-1; d_call: .; clone_size: .; cdr3_aa: CASSLGGNQFF; cdr3_nt: TGTGCCAGCAGCTTAGGAGGTAATCAGTTCTTC
v_call: TRBV12-3/TRBV12-4; j_call: TRBJ1-5; d_call: TRBD1; clone_size: once; cdr3_aa: CTSSTGTGSSNQHQHF; cdr3_nt: TGTACCAGCAGTACCGGGACAGGGAGTAGCAATCAGCACCAGCATTTT
v_call: TRBV18; j_call: TRBJ2-2; d_call: .; clone_size: medium-sized; cdr3_aa: CASSPPETAYTGELFF; cdr3_nt: TGTGCCAGCTCACCACCGGAGACAGCTTACACCGGGGAGCTGTTTTTT
v_call: TRBV7-6; j_call: TRBJ1-5; d_call: .; clone_size: .; cdr3_aa: CASSLASGGQPQHF; cdr3_nt: TGTGCCAGCAGCTTAGCGTCGGGGGGGCAGCCCCAGCATTTT
v_call: TRBV5-1; j_call: TRBJ2-3; d_call: .; clone_size: .; cdr3_aa: CASSLRDATDTQCF; cdr3_nt: TGCGCCAGCAGCCTTAGGGACGCCACAGATACGCAGTGTTTT
v_call: TRBV7-3; j_call: TRBJ2-7; d_call: .; clone_size: .; cdr3_aa: CASSRRTRSEQYF; cdr3_nt: TGTGCCAGTAGTCGCCGAACTAGATCCGAGCAGTACTTC
v_call: TRBV6-1; j_call: TRBJ1-1; d_call: TRBD1; clone_size: many; cdr3_aa: CASRTGAGTKNTEAFF; cdr3_nt: TGTGCCAGCAGGACAGGGGCTGGGACAAAGAACACTGAAGCTTTCTTT
v_call: TRBV7-9; j_call: TRBJ1-1; d_call: .; clone_size: many; cdr3_aa: CATDLGRNTEAFF; cdr3_nt: TGTGCCACTGATTTAGGCAGGAACACTGAAGCTTTCTTT